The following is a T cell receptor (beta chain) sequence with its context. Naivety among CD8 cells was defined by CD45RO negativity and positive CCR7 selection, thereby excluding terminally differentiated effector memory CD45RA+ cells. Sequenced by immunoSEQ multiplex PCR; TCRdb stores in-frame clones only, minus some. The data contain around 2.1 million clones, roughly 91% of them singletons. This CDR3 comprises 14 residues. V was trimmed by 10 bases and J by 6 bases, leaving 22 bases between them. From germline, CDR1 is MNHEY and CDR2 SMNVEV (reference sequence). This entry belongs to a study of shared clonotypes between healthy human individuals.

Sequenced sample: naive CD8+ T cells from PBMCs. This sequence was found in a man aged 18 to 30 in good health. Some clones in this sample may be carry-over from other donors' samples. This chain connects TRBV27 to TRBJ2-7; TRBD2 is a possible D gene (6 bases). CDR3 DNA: TGTGCCACCACCCCGGTTGGAGGGCTGCTCGAGCAGTACTTC. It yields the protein CATTPVGGLLEQYF.